A single T cell receptor beta chain is shown here with its context. The clone's antigen remains unknown. Base-call qualities are not available, and no considerably larger clone is one nucleotide away. CD8 naive samples were CD45RO-negative cells positively selected for CCR7, giving a CD45RA+CCR7+ population that excluded TemRA cells. The donors were healthy, HIV-negative adults with no recently reported acute infections or vaccinations. All donors were Caucasian adults living in Nashville, Tennessee, USA. Blood was obtained by leukapheresis, after which PBMCs were separated by Ficoll-Histopaque density gradient centrifugation and cryopreserved in liquid nitrogen vapor phase. Analytical flow cytometry was used to check the purity and quantity of every magnetically sorted T cell population. Each sorted fraction had its genomic DNA isolated and then quantified by UV absorbance on a Nanodrop 2000c. Using the deep immunoSEQ assay, TCR CDR3 regions were amplified from genomic DNA by multiplex PCR. For each cell subset, the extracted genomic DNA was distributed evenly across all wells of several immunoSEQ 96-well plates, and each plate served as one replicate. For sorted subsets, around 200 ng genomic DNA, equal to tens of thousands of T cell genomes, was loaded into each replicate PCR. Purified libraries were quantified with a Qubit 3.0 fluorometer, sized on a Bioanalyzer 2100, and re-quantified with the KAPA Library Quantification kit. A separate single-read 150-cycle Illumina NextSeq 550 flow cell was used to sequence each immunoSEQ 96-well plate. The original methods were these. The immunoSEQ output contained only junctional sequences without quality scores, so filtering could not match that applied to full-length reads. To assign V/J genes and CDR3, sequences were annotated using PyIR, a Python wrapper for IgBLAST v1.9, with IMGT germline references. Reads were filtered out if the reads had weak V/J assignments (E-value above 1e-6), no CDR3, stop codons, out-of-frame junctions, or ambiguous translated residues. V3J clonotypes were defined by identical inferred V gene, J gene, and CDR3 amino acid sequence. The percentage overlap between two repertoires was calculated by dividing the number of shared unique clonotypes by the size of the smaller repertoire. Three approaches were used to assess repertoire richness: RTK rarefaction, the Chao1 estimator, and Recon v2.1 estimates of unobserved clonotypes. Generation probabilities for all TCRbeta clonotypes obtained by the gDNA method from a few donors were computed using OLGA. The source is immuneACCESS, and TCRdb retained only in-frame sequences with V and J called. Part of the clones is not carried over; for the studies checked, unresolved V genes explain less than half of this, and the remainder is unexplained. V and J calls plus clone size are reproduced from that table; the DNA served to infer D and trimming. Present in this sample are around 2,000,000 clones, roughly 95% of which were seen just once. The ten largest clones represent 1% to 1.3% of the sample.

These data belong to a study of shared clonotypes between healthy human individuals (dated by TCRdb to 2019 to 2021). Notes on the research overall: A few men and two women, aged 18 to 49 years, made up the cohort. For each donor, CD4 naive and CD4 memory were each given three plates, CD8 naive was given two plates, and CD8 memory was given one plate. Blood TCR repertoires of several healthy adults were deeply sequenced to estimate repertoire size and the extent of clonotype sharing between individuals. Different laboratories and diverse techniques were used to prepare libraries and sequence TCR repertoires, to increase sequencing depth and limit assay-specific biases. Between about 0.8 and 8.9 billion PBMCs per donor were obtained by leukapheresis. What the study reported, not specific to this receptor: Estimated clonotype richness was generally larger for naive than for memory subsets. About 5% of naive CD4, 3.5% of naive CD8, 2.3% of memory CD4, and more than 0.35% of memory CD8 clonotypes were shared across several donors. Sampling was limited to blood, and TCR repertoires in tissue likely differ from TCR repertoires in blood. Incomplete sequencing was indicated by rarefaction of sorted-subset datasets, despite the large sequencing depth. Because the study included a small number of donors, the genetic and exposure-history diversity represented was limited. Pairwise subsampling indicated that sequencing depth was expected to affect the degree of clonotype sharing among donors. Clonotypes shared by all four sorted-subset donors showed higher generation probabilities than non-shared clonotypes.

Trimming takes 2 bases from V and 2 bases from J, and the germline ends sit 13 bases apart. Via the germline V gene, CDR1 is ENHRY and CDR2 SYGVKD. The CDR3 sequence holds 16 residues, the cysteine and phenylalanine included. The only DNA kept is the CDR3, 48 bases in frame from the first base. The sample consisted of naive CD8+ T cells sorted from blood. The cell subset or site label of this sample denotes: CD45RA+CCR7+. The chain is encoded by TRBV10-3 joined to TRBJ1-5, with a weak D call of TRBD1 (5 bases match). The sequence came from a man younger than 35 in good health. Here is the DNA: TGTGCCATCAGTGAGGCCGGGACTGGGGGCAATCAGCCCCAGCATTTT. It is translated as CAISEAGTGGNQPQHF.